This TCR beta chain was captured by sequencing in a study of coeliac disease. Study context: Coeliac patients had active, refractory type I, or gluten-free-diet-controlled disease.

Method: immunoSEQ multiplex PCR; TCRdb's copy keeps in-frame clones and lacks some. The data show around 2,000 clones, approximately 57% seen once. The TCR was taken from a woman under 40 with active celiac disease. Sequenced sample: lamina propria lymphocytes from the gut.

CDR3 DNA sequence: TGCGCCAGCAGCTTTGACAGGGATGGCTACACCTTC. It yields the protein CASSFDRDGYTF. The chain combines TRBV5-1 with TRBJ1-2, with 7 bases matching TRBD1. The ends lost 2 bases at V and 6 bases at J; junction bases unmatched: 1. CDR3 size: 12 residues. Per germline, CDR1 SGHRS and CDR2 YFSETQ. The variable domain in full, completed from reference TRBV5-1 and TRBJ1-2, reads KAGVTQTPRYLIKTRGQQVTLSCSPISGHRSVSWYQQTPGQGLQFLFEYFSETQRNKGNFPGRFSGRQFSNSRSEMNVSTLELGDSALYLCASSFDRDGYTFGSGTRLTVV.